This T cell receptor beta chain is drawn from a study of cytomegalovirus exposure and HLA in healthy donors. Whole-study context: HLA-typed donors were the source of 86 million or so unique TCRs held in an early data release. The study's findings and limits: According to the study, 160 or so TCR beta chains were cytomegalovirus-associated. Analysis was performed later, and it showed HLA-associated TCR beta chains to be more clonally expanded than equally common others.

The PCR made use of 60 Vbeta and 13 Jbeta primers. In the original processing: Per a later analysis, the number of unique TCR beta chains was around 80 million, of which some 9.9 million were shared. Only in-frame clones appear in the TCRdb table, and some are missing; sequencing was by immunoSEQ multiplex PCR. V and J calls and clone size come straight from that table; D and trimming were deduced from the DNA. This table holds some 190,000 clones, more than 60% found once. There are 15 residues in the CDR3. Germline loops: CDR1 LGHNA, CDR2 YNFKEQ. V lost 1 base and J 2 bases, leaving 11 bases between the germline ends. This clone has just a few counts. What it recognizes is unknown.

The gene calls are TRBV4-2 and TRBJ1-2; D is ambiguous. The sample taken for sequencing was PBMCs. The sequence was collected from a man younger than 35 in good health and CMV-seronegative. CDR3 loop: CASSQARGSNYGYTF. Here the CDR3 DNA reads TGTGCCAGCAGCCAAGCCCGGGGATCCAACTATGGCTACACCTTC.